This T cell receptor (beta chain) was observed in a study of Tregs in tolerant kidney transplant recipients. Sequencing used immunoSEQ multiplex PCR; TCRdb keeps in-frame clones, though not all of them. The profile shows some 100,000 clones, around nine tenths of them singletons. V dropped 4 bases and J dropped 2 bases, with 8 bases sitting between them. CDR3 length equals 14 residues. The germline gives CDR1 SEHNR, CDR2 FQNEAQ (reference sequence). This TCR was sampled from a human donor in good health. Sample: CD4+ T cells from blood. The gene calls are TRBV7-9 and TRBJ1-4; D not resolved. The CDR3 region is CASSSDMTNEKLFF. The DNA of the CDR3 is TGTGCCAGCAGCTCCGACATGACTAATGAAAAACTGTTTTTT. Full variable domain (rest looked up from reference TRBV7-9 and TRBJ1-4): DTGVSQNPRHKITKRGQNVTFRCDPISEHNRLYWYRQTLGQGPEFLTYFQNEAQLEKSRLLSDRFSAERPKGSFSTLEIQRTEQGDSAMYLCASSSDMTNEKLFFGSGTQLSVL.